The clone carrying this T cell receptor beta chain was observed once. What it recognizes is unknown. This entry belongs to a study of shared clonotypes between healthy human individuals. Study-wide background: Donors were a couple of women and a few men aged 18 to 49. Points from the study as a whole: In having few donors, the study represented limited genetic and exposure-history diversity.

The length of the CDR3 is 15 residues. Germline assignment: CDR1 GTSNPN and CDR2 SVGIG (reference sequence). The V and J ends lost 3 bases and 5 bases, in that order; junction bases with no gene match: 5. The authors ran the assay at deep level. Each subset's genomic DNA was split evenly across several immunoSEQ plates. Method: immunoSEQ multiplex PCR; TCRdb's copy keeps in-frame clones and lacks some. The sample shows 400,000 to 600,000 clones, around 79% of them seen only once. This TCR derives from a middle-aged woman in good health. Some clones in this sample may be carry-over from other donors' samples. V usage is TRBV30 and J usage is TRBJ2-1; 12 positions match TRBD2. Sequenced input: PBMCs. This CDR3 is CAWRPSGRANNEQFF. The CDR3 DNA sequence: TGTGCCTGGAGACCTAGCGGGAGGGCCAACAATGAGCAGTTCTTC.